What follows are 8 T cell receptor beta chains derived from one specimen sequenced in a study of spatial heterogeneity in lung cancer. Using its own MiXCR run on the 5' RACE reads, TCRdb lists one record per CDR3 protein. In the table there are about 820 distinct CDR3 sequences, around 7% of which are singletons. Their cognate antigens are unknown. Described time point: sample taken at primary tumor resection. Study findings and constraints: Higher tumor mutation counts went along with higher counts of expanded intratumoral alpha and beta TCRs.

The sequencing here drew on lung tumor tissue, taken at surgery. Receptors were obtained from a female donor with early-stage non-small cell lung cancer.

This clonotype ranks as medium-sized (0.01 to 0.1%). Little can be read into the size of this beta chain, an off-target read in a library designed for alpha chains. J is TRBJ2-3 and V is TRBV20-1; 12 bases agree with TRBD2. Looked up from germline, CDR1 is DFQATT and CDR2 is SNEGSKA (reference sequence). V was clipped by 3 bases and J by 10 bases; unmatched bases: 11. This CDR3 region has 15 residues. The CDR3 DNA reads as TGCAGTGCTAGCGAGACTAGCGGGGGTGCCTTGGCGCAGTATTTT. Translation gives CSASETSGGALAQYF.

By sample fraction, this clonotype is medium-sized. This beta chain is a stray read from a library made for alpha chains; its abundance is not meaningful. The rearrangement joins TRBV11-3 to TRBJ2-3; the D gene is possibly TRBD1 (6 bases). This CDR3 has 15 residues. CDR1 is SGHNT, CDR2 YENEEA, per germline. Trimming cost V 4 bases and J 2 bases, with 13 bases left between them. DNA of the CDR3: TGTGCCAGCAGCTCTAGGGGGAAGGTCACAGATACGCAGTATTTT. Translation gives CASSSRGKVTDTQYF.

This clonotype is classed as medium-sized. In a library made to pick up alpha chains, this beta chain is a stray read with a size that means little. The gene calls are TRBV14 and TRBJ2-7; 11 bases align to TRBD1. Looked up from germline, CDR1 is SGHDN and CDR2 is FVKESK. The CDR3 contains 17 residues. With 4 bases clipped from V and 9 bases from J, the junction kept 17 bases outside the gene matches. CDR3 DNA: TGTGCCAGCAGCCGTCAGGGAGGAATTCGGGACAGGGGGGTGCAGTACTTC. Residues: CASSRQGGIRDRGVQYF.

Concerning this clonotype: Because this beta chain is a stray read in a library intended to capture alpha chains, its abundance should not be given much weight. The chain is built from TRBV5-1 and TRBJ2-7; D might be TRBD2 (6 bases). V was trimmed by 4 bases and J by 5 bases, leaving 10 bases between them. This CDR3 has 12 residues. Germline CDR1 SGHRS, CDR2 YFSETQ. CDR3: CASSAGTHEQYF. CDR3 DNA sequence: TGCGCCAGCAGCGCCGGGACTCACGAGCAGTACTTC.

This clonotype counts as large. A library made for alpha chains picked up this beta chain off target, so its size means little. This rearrangement joins TRBV5-4 to TRBJ1-1, with 7 bases identical to TRBD1. There are 14 residues in the CDR3. The germline V gene encodes CDR1 SGHNT and CDR2 YYREEE (reference sequence). The V segment lost 5 bases and the J segment 7 bases; nucleotides outside the gene matches: 11. CDR3 DNA sequence: TGTGCCAGCAGACAACAGGGGACTGACGGTGAAGCTTTCTTT. It codes for CASRQQGTDGEAFF.

In its sample, this clonotype ranks as medium-sized. This beta chain appears as a stray read in a library generated for alpha chains; its size is not informative. This chain connects TRBV20-1 to TRBJ1-1; 12 nucleotides line up with TRBD1. V dropped 4 bases and J dropped 2; count of bases not matched to a gene: 8. The germline CDR1 and CDR2 sequences are DFQATT and SNEGSKA (reference sequence). The CDR3 length is 16 residues. DNA for the CDR3: TGCAGTGCTACAGGGACAGGGGGCGTCGGAAACACTGAAGCTTTCTTT. Translated, it gives CSATGTGGVGNTEAFF.

This clonotype is medium-sized. This beta chain turned up in a library designed for alpha chains; as an off-target read, its abundance says little. The chain is built from TRBV30 and TRBJ2-1; TRBD2 might be the D (6 bases). Trimming stripped 6 bases from V and 0 bases from J, with 12 bases between. The CDR3 spans 14 residues. In germline, CDR1 is GTSNPN, CDR2 SVGIG (reference sequence). CDR3 nucleotides: TGTGCCTGCCAGGCCGGGAGCTCCTACAATGAGCAGTTCTTC. Protein: CACQAGSSYNEQFF.

Sample share makes this clonotype medium-sized. For a library built for alpha chains, this beta chain is a stray read; little rests on its size. The gene calls are TRBV29-1 and TRBJ1-2; no clear D gene. Trimming removed 0 bases at V and 8 bases at J, with 10 bases between. The CDR3 has 12 residues. The germline V gene encodes CDR1 SQVTM and CDR2 ANQGSEA. Here the CDR3 DNA reads TGCAGCGTTGAAGACGAGCGCGAGGGCTACACCTTC. Its protein product is CSVEDEREGYTF.